These 28 T cell receptor beta chains were sequenced from one sample in a study of cytomegalovirus exposure and HLA in healthy donors. PCR used 60 Vbeta primers and 13 Jbeta primers. Data came from immunoSEQ multiplex PCR; TCRdb stores just in-frame clones and leaves some out. Among roughly 120,000 clones listed, 74% were seen once. The sample was PBMCs. The receptors shown here come from a woman between 45 and 65 years old in good health and CMV-seropositive.

About this clone itself: One junction end disagrees with the germline gene, perhaps due to a read error. The chain links TRBV6-5 to TRBJ2-7; 9 bases are shared with TRBD1. The CDR3 is 11 residues long. Germline CDR1 and CDR2: MNHEY and SVGAGI. For the CDR3, the DNA is TGTGCCAGCAGTCTGGACAGGGGAAACAACTTC. Translation gives CASSLDRGNNF.

This chain connects TRBV7-9 to TRBJ2-1, with a possible D match to TRBD2 (6 bases). V was shortened by 7 bases and J by 10 bases, with 20 bases between the two germline ends. CDR1 and CDR2 (germline): SEHNR, FQNEAQ (reference sequence). The CDR3 is 14 amino acids. For the CDR3, the DNA is TGTGCCAGCACCCCCGGACGGGACTCGATGGAGCAGTTCTTC. Protein: CASTPGRDSMEQFF.

V gene TRBV7-2 combines with J gene TRBJ1-6; D is possibly TRBD1 (5 bases). This CDR3 contains 16 residues. Trimming pared 1 base from V and 10 bases from J, leaving 17 bases between. The germline V gene has CDR1 SGHTA and CDR2 FQGNSA. The CDR3 spells CASSLDGGASASPLHF. CDR3 DNA: TGTGCCAGCAGCTTAGATGGAGGGGCCTCTGCCTCACCCCTCCACTTT. Filled out from reference TRBV7-2 and TRBJ1-6, the complete variable domain reads GAGVSQSPSNKVTEKGKDVELRCDPISGHTALYWYRQSLGQGLEFLIYFQGNSAPDKSGLPSDRFSAERTGGSVSTLTIQRTQQEDSAVYLCASSLDGGASASPLHFGNGTRLTVT.

The V and J genes are TRBV4-2 and TRBJ2-1; 10 nucleotides align to TRBD2. The CDR3 totals 19 residues. With 2 bases clipped from V and 6 bases from J, the junction kept 16 bases outside the gene matches. CDR1 LGHNA and CDR2 YNFKEQ come from the germline V gene. The chain's CDR3 is CASSQTGGSGGGFGNEQFF. In DNA form, the CDR3 reads TGTGCCAGCAGCCAAACCGGGGGGAGCGGGGGGGGGTTCGGCAATGAGCAGTTCTTC.

This chain links TRBV2 with TRBJ2-7; 14 positions agree with TRBD2. Germline CDR1 and CDR2: SNHLY and FYNNEI. Trimming took 9 bases from V and 5 from J; bases not matched to a gene: 12. The CDR3 is 16 residues long. CDR3 in amino acids: CASAHRTSGGKNEQYF. CDR3 sequence (DNA): TGTGCCAGTGCCCACCGGACTAGCGGGGGGAAGAACGAGCAGTACTTC.

The chain is built from TRBV29-1 and TRBJ1-2; TRBD1 might be the D (5 bases). The CDR3 consists of 11 residues. CDR1 and CDR2 (germline): SQVTM, ANQGSEA. CDR3 in amino acids: CIILDSNGYTF. In DNA, the CDR3 is TGCATCATCCTAGACAGCAATGGCTACACCTTC.

This clone was seen a few times. The chain links TRBV18 to TRBJ2-7; a possible D gene is TRBD1 (5 bases). Germline V gives CDR1 KGHSH, CDR2 LQKENI. CDR3 length equals 13 residues. V lost 1 base and J 3 bases, leaving 7 bases between the germline ends. Here the CDR3 DNA reads TGTGCCAGCTCACCACAGGGGAACTACGAGCAGTACTTC. Translating it yields CASSPQGNYEQYF.

The chain is built from TRBV14 and TRBJ2-6; TRBD1 is a possible D gene (5 bases). This CDR3 region has 15 residues. Germline V lookup: CDR1 SGHDN, CDR2 FVKESK. Between the trimmed V and J ends, which lost 3 bases and 3 bases, there was a span of 9 bases. CDR3 DNA sequence: TGTGCCAGCAGCCATCAGGGTGGTGGGGCCAACGTCCTGACTTTC. Residues: CASSHQGGGANVLTF.

The chain carries TRBV4-1 and TRBJ2-1; TRBD2 matches at 13 bases. V shed 4 bases, J shed 1 base, and the junction held 4 bases outside the gene matches. CDR3 length: 17 amino acids. CDR1 and CDR2 from the germline V gene are MGHRA and YSYEKL. CDR3 sequence reads: CASSLGTSGASYNEQFF. The DNA for the CDR3 is TGCGCCAGCAGCCTGGGGACTAGCGGGGCTTCCTACAATGAGCAGTTCTTC.

The chain has TRBV6-1 and TRBJ2-1; 8 bases map to TRBD1. V gave up 6 bases and J gave up 6 bases; unmatched junction bases: 10. CDR1 MNHNS and CDR2 SASEGT come from the germline V gene. The CDR3 contains 15 residues. CDR3 nucleotides: TGTGCCAGCAGCCTCGGGACAGGCGCGAGCAATGAGCAGTTCTTC. The encoded protein is CASSLGTGASNEQFF.

The chain couples TRBV6-1 to TRBJ2-7; 7 bases match TRBD1. The junction had 8 bases not matched to a gene; V was cut back by 4 bases and J by 2 bases. CDR3 size: 15 residues. CDR1 is MNHNS, CDR2 SASEGT, per germline. The DNA for the CDR3 is TGTGCCAGCAGTGGGAGACAGGGCCCCCCCTACGAGCAGTACTTC. Translating it yields CASSGRQGPPYEQYF.

This clone was detected only a few times. The rearrangement uses TRBV9 and TRBJ2-5, with 10 bases matching TRBD2. Germline V CDR1 and CDR2: SGDLS, YYNGEE. Trimming cost V 3 bases and J 5 bases; bases outside gene matches: 16. The CDR3 has 18 residues. CDR3 sequence reads: CASSGRQGRAGGRETQYF. As DNA, the CDR3 is TGTGCCAGCAGCGGGAGACAGGGTCGAGCGGGGGGGAGGGAGACCCAGTACTTC.

The chain employs TRBV5-1 and TRBJ1-1; TRBD1 aligns across 8 bases. The J segment lost 6 bases and the V segment lost 2 bases, leaving 6 bases of the junction unmatched. Germline-derived CDR1 and CDR2 are SGHRS and YFSETQ. This CDR3 spans 14 amino acids. CDR3 amino acids: CASSFFQGASEAFF. The CDR3 DNA follows: TGCGCCAGCAGCTTTTTCCAGGGGGCGTCTGAAGCTTTCTTT.

This clone came up once. The CDR3 protein is CASSQNTGYLSYEQYF. The CDR3 nucleotides are TGCGCCAGCAGCCAAAATACGGGGTACCTCTCCTACGAGCAGTACTTC. The chain combines TRBV4-1 with TRBJ2-7, with a weak D call TRBD2 (5 bases). Germline V lookup: CDR1 MGHRA, CDR2 YSYEKL. V lost 2 bases and J 0 bases, leaving 14 bases between the germline ends. The CDR3 loop spans 16 amino acids.

The J gene is TRBJ2-3, the V gene TRBV6-1; 7 nucleotides line up with TRBD1. The germline V gene encodes CDR1 MNHNS and CDR2 SASEGT. The CDR3 spans 14 residues. Trimming took 5 bases from V and 2 from J; bases not matched to a gene: 4. The CDR3 region is CASSRQGFTDTQYF. CDR3 bases: TGTGCCAGCAGTAGACAGGGTTTCACAGATACGCAGTATTTT.

The chain recombines TRBV4-1 with TRBJ1-3; no firm D call. V was clipped by 5 bases and J by 2 bases, with 10 bases between them. Germline CDR1 and CDR2: MGHRA and YSYEKL. This CDR3 has 14 residues. In nucleotides, the CDR3 is TGCGCCAGCAGCTTGACAAGTCCTGGAAACACCATATATTTT. This encodes CASSLTSPGNTIYF.

This clone was seen a few times. The chain employs TRBV28 and TRBJ2-5; tentative D call: TRBD2 (6 bases). Germline V gene sequence: CDR1 MDHEN, CDR2 SYDVKM. The CDR3 contains 17 residues. Trimming left V 6 bases short and J 7 bases short, with 27 bases between. CDR3 DNA sequence: TGTGCCAGCAGACCACGGGTAACGGGGCGGGGTCCGGGGACCCAGTACTTC. Translating it yields CASRPRVTGRGPGTQYF.

The genes are TRBV4-3 and TRBJ2-7, with TRBD2 matching over 13 bases. CDR3 length equals 20 residues. J lost 7 bases, V lost 0 bases, and 18 bases had no gene match. Germline V gene sequence: CDR1 LGHNA, CDR2 YSLEER. CDR3 in amino acids: CASSQDGFGLAGALTKEQYF. Written as DNA, the CDR3 is TGCGCCAGCAGCCAAGATGGGTTCGGACTAGCGGGGGCCCTCACTAAGGAGCAGTACTTC.

The CDR3 DNA reads as TGCGCCAGCAGCTCCATCGAGGACAGGGGGCTTAACGTGAACACTGAAGCTTTCTTT. As protein: CASSSIEDRGLNVNTEAFF. The rearrangement joins TRBV5-1 to TRBJ1-1, with 11 nucleotides matching TRBD1. The CDR3 runs to 19 residues. CDR1 and CDR2 from the germline V gene are SGHRS and YFSETQ. Trimming at V came to 3 bases and at J to 0 bases, leaving 13 bases not matched to a gene.

The V and J genes are TRBV7-2 and TRBJ2-5; D is uncertain. V gave up 3 bases and J gave up 5 bases, with 10 bases separating them. The germline CDR1 and CDR2 sequences are SGHTA and FQGNSA. The CDR3 contains 13 residues. The DNA of the CDR3 is TGTGCCAGCAGCTTGAACTATATGGAGACCCAGTACTTC. It translates to CASSLNYMETQYF. Combining the CDR3 with reference TRBV7-2 and TRBJ2-5 gives the whole variable domain GAGVSQSPSNKVTEKGKDVELRCDPISGHTALYWYRQSLGQGLEFLIYFQGNSAPDKSGLPSDRFSAERTGGSVSTLTIQRTQQEDSAVYLCASSLNYMETQYFGPGTRLLVL.

V and J are TRBV7-9 and TRBJ2-3; possibly TRBD1 for D (6 bases). The CDR3 runs to 17 residues. Between the trimmed V and J ends, which lost 5 bases and 0 bases, there was a span of 18 bases. Germline-derived CDR1 and CDR2 are SEHNR and FQNEAQ (reference sequence). In DNA form, the CDR3 reads TGTGCCAGCAGCCTCACCGGGACACGCACTAGCACAGATACGCAGTATTTT. It codes for CASSLTGTRTSTDTQYF.

This clone showed up just a few times. The gene calls are TRBV27 and TRBJ1-6; D possibly corresponds to TRBD1 (5 bases). Germline lookup yields CDR1 MNHEY and CDR2 SMNVEV (reference sequence). V was clipped by 3 bases and J by 13 bases, with 10 bases between them. The CDR3 runs to 12 residues. As DNA, the CDR3 is TGTGCCAGCAGTTTTCAGGGTTGGCCCCTCCACTTT. As protein: CASSFQGWPLHF.

The chain employs TRBV14 and TRBJ1-2; D gene unclear. This CDR3 is built from 15 residues. Germline CDR1 reads SGHDN; CDR2 reads FVKESK. V lost 0 bases to trimming and J lost 0 bases, with 8 bases between them. The CDR3 loop is CASSQDRIPNYGYTF. In DNA form, the CDR3 reads TGTGCCAGCAGCCAAGATAGAATTCCTAACTATGGCTACACCTTC.

The rearrangement links TRBV15 to TRBJ1-3, with D possibly being TRBD1 (6 bases). V lost 5 bases, J lost 2 bases, and 13 bases lay in between. CDR1 is LNHNV and CDR2 is YYDKDF in the germline V gene (reference sequence). The CDR3 is 15 amino acids. The CDR3 DNA sequence: TGTGCCACCAGCTTCTCAGGGGCTACTGGAAACACCATATATTTT. Protein: CATSFSGATGNTIYF. Supplemented by reference TRBV15 and TRBJ1-3, the full variable domain reads DAMVIQNPRYQVTQFGKPVTLSCSQTLNHNVMYWYQQKSSQAPKLLFHYYDKDFNNEADTPDNFQSRRPNTSFCFLDIRSPGLGDTAMYLCATSFSGATGNTIYFGEGSWLTVV.

The chain employs TRBV5-6 and TRBJ2-5; a weak D match, TRBD1 (6 bases). Per the germline V gene, CDR1 is SGHDT and CDR2 is YYEEEE. The CDR3 extends over 15 amino acids. V lost 2 bases and J 3 bases, leaving 14 bases between the germline ends. CDR3: CASSFWGRPKETQYF. Written as DNA, the CDR3 is TGTGCCAGCAGCTTTTGGGGGCGGCCCAAAGAGACCCAGTACTTC. The complete variable domain, with remaining parts taken from reference TRBV5-6 and TRBJ2-5, reads DAGVTQSPTHLIKTRGQQVTLRCSPKSGHDTVSWYQQALGQGPQFIFQYYEEEERQRGNFPDRFSGHQFPNYSSELNVNALLLGDSALYLCASSFWGRPKETQYFGPGTRLLVL.

This rearrangement joins TRBV25-1 to TRBJ2-3, with D perhaps TRBD2 (6 bases). Germline V CDR1 and CDR2: MGHDK, SYGVNS. The CDR3 has 16 amino acids. V lost 5 bases and J lost 0, with 15 bases in between. CDR3 residues: CASSPPRRDSTDTQYF. CDR3 coding DNA: TGTGCCAGCAGTCCACCTCGGCGGGATAGCACAGATACGCAGTATTTT.

The chain joins TRBV5-1 to TRBJ2-2; tentative D call: TRBD2 (6 bases). With 2 bases removed from V and 7 bases from J, the gap between germline ends came to 15 bases. Per germline, CDR1 SGHRS and CDR2 YFSETQ. The CDR3 sequence is 15 residues long. CDR3 protein: CASSFGTHSNGELFF. The CDR3 DNA reads as TGCGCCAGCAGCTTTGGGACTCATTCAAACGGGGAGCTGTTTTTT.

This sequence joins TRBV5-4 and TRBJ1-2, with 8 nucleotides matching TRBD1. Germline lookup yields CDR1 SGHNT and CDR2 YYREEE (reference sequence). Germline trimming cut 4 bases from V and 1 base from J; bases unmatched to any gene: 6. The CDR3 spans 15 residues. In nucleotides, the CDR3 is TGTGCCAGCAGCCAGGACAGGGCCCGTAACTATGGCTACACCTTC. Protein product: CASSQDRARNYGYTF.